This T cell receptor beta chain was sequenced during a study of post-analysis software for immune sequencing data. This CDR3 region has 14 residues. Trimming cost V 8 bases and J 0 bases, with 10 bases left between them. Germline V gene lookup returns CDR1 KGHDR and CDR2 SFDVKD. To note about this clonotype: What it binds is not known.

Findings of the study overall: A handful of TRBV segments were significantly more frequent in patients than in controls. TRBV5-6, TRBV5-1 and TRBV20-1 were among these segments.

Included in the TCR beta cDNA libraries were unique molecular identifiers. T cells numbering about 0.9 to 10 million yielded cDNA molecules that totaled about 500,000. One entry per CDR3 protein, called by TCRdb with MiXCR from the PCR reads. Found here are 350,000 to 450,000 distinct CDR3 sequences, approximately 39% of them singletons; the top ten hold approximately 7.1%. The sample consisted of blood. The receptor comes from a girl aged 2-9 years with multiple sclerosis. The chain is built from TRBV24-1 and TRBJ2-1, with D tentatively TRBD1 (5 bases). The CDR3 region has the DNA TGTGCCACCAAGGGGCCGGGCTCCTACAATGAGCAGTTCTTC. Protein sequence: CATKGPGSYNEQFF.